These 13 T cell receptor beta chains share one sample of origin, sequenced in a study of T-cell reconstitution after alpha-beta-depleted transplantation in children. Preparation of the TCRbeta library used unique molecular identifiers. From the PCR reads, TCRdb called clonotypes with MiXCR, one entry per CDR3 protein. The sample includes about 91,000 distinct CDR3 sequences, roughly 7.7% of them seen just once. Here the sequenced sample was PBMCs from the stem cell graft donor, taken from the stem cell graft. Receptors originate from a human donor who donated a stem cell graft to a child with congenital amegakaryocytic thrombocytopenia.

Many counts were recorded for this clonotype. The chain uses TRBV5-6 and TRBJ1-1, with D uncertain. V was cut by 0 bases and J by 4 bases, with 16 bases left in between. The CDR3 runs to 16 residues. CDR1 is SGHDT and CDR2 is YYEEEE in the germline V gene. The CDR3 DNA is TGTGCCAGCAGCTTGGGAATGGAGACATGGGGCACTGAAGCTTTCTTT. Protein: CASSLGMETWGTEAFF.

This clonotype was found many times. The V gene is TRBV5-1, the J gene TRBJ2-1; TRBD2 matches 9 bases. The CDR3 has 16 amino acids. V lost 0 bases and J lost 8; bases outside the gene matches: 9. Germline V gene data show CDR1 as SGHRS and CDR2 as YFSETQ. The CDR3 DNA follows: TGCGCCAGCAGCTTGGCCGGGGTAGCGGGAGTCGATGAGCAGTTCTTC. It codes for CASSLAGVAGVDEQFF.

In its sample, this clonotype was seen many times. CDR3 nucleotide sequence: TGTGCCAGCAGCACCCGCACAGATACGCAGTATTTT. Amino acid sequence: CASSTRTDTQYF. V and J are TRBV9 and TRBJ2-3; D uncertain. The CDR3 is 12 amino acids. Trimming removed 4 bases from V and 1 base from J, with 4 bases in between. Germline lookup yields CDR1 SGDLS and CDR2 YYNGEE.

In its sample, this clonotype was seen many times. The chain employs TRBV6-5 and TRBJ2-4; 7 bases align to TRBD2. After removal of 6 bases from V and 1 base from J, the junction contained 12 bases not matched to a gene. Looked up from germline, CDR1 is MNHEY and CDR2 is SVGAGI. This CDR3 has 17 amino acids. The CDR3: CASRRGVGDWAKNIQYF. In nucleotides, the CDR3 is TGTGCCAGCAGACGGGGGGTTGGTGATTGGGCCAAAAACATTCAGTACTTC.

Points on this clonotype: With a much larger clone just one base away, this may be a read error. The chain has TRBV7-2 and TRBJ2-5; TRBD2 matches 7 bases. Per germline, CDR1 SGHTA and CDR2 FQGNSA. This CDR3 is 13 amino acids long. J gave up 5 bases and V 6 bases, and 6 bases lay outside the gene matches. The CDR3, as DNA: TGTGCCAGCAGTTCAGCGGGGTGGGAGACCCAGTACTTC. Its translation is CASSSAGWETQYF.

This rearrangement joins TRBV6-1 to TRBJ1-2, with TRBD1 matching 9 bases. Germline trimming cut 6 bases from V and 6 bases from J; bases unmatched to any gene: 8. CDR3 size: 14 residues. Per germline, CDR1 MNHNS and CDR2 SASEGT. The CDR3 sequence is CASRTPGQGHGYTF. The CDR3 region has the DNA TGTGCCAGCAGGACGCCGGGACAGGGACATGGCTACACCTTC.

Ten or more counts support this clonotype. J is TRBJ2-3 and V is TRBV5-1; D may be TRBD1 (5 bases). The CDR3 loop spans 13 amino acids. V dropped 4 bases and J dropped 4 bases, with 10 bases sitting between them. Germline V CDR1 and CDR2: SGHRS, YFSETQ. This CDR3 reads CASSRGGADTQYF. CDR3 coding DNA: TGCGCCAGCAGCAGGGGTGGAGCAGATACGCAGTATTTT.

This clonotype was counted at least ten times. The chain couples TRBV5-1 to TRBJ2-1; 8 positions agree with TRBD2. Germline V gene lookup returns CDR1 SGHRS and CDR2 YFSETQ. V lost 0 bases to trimming and J lost 6 bases; unmatched junction nucleotides: 5. The length of the CDR3 is 15 residues. The CDR3 region has the DNA TGCGCCAGCAGCTTGGCCGCGGGGGGCCTCAATGAGCAGTTCTTC. Protein: CASSLAAGGLNEQFF.

This clonotype has ten or more counts. This sequence joins TRBV20-1 and TRBJ2-7; 8 positions match TRBD2. V was pared by 6 bases and J by 3 bases, with 10 bases of the junction left unmatched. CDR1 DFQATT and CDR2 SNEGSKA come from the germline V gene (reference sequence). The CDR3 consists of 14 residues. This CDR3 reads CSARTSGGYYEQYF. CDR3 sequence (DNA): TGCAGTGCAAGAACTAGCGGTGGCTACTACGAGCAGTACTTC.

The rearrangement links TRBV3-1 to TRBJ2-3; 7 nucleotides align to TRBD2. The CDR3 is 16 residues long. CDR1 is LGHDT, CDR2 YNNKEL, per germline (reference sequence). Trimming cost V 6 bases and J 4 bases; bases outside gene matches: 13. The CDR3 is CASSRNPGGDPDTQYF. The CDR3 region has the DNA TGTGCCAGCAGTCGGAATCCGGGAGGAGACCCAGATACGCAGTATTTT.

At least ten counts were recorded for this clonotype. The V gene is TRBV12-3 or TRBV12-4, the J gene TRBJ2-1; TRBD2 matches at 8 bases. Trimming at V came to 0 bases and at J to 9 bases, leaving 7 bases not matched to a gene. The CDR3 is made up of 15 amino acids. CDR3 DNA sequence: TGTGCCAGCAGTTTAGCTGGCGGGAGGTCTGGTGAGCAGTTCTTC. Its protein is CASSLAGGRSGEQFF.

This clonotype was seen many times. The chain combines TRBV5-1 with TRBJ1-1; D remains ambiguous. Trimming removed 0 bases at V and 3 bases at J, with 6 bases between. CDR1 and CDR2 from the germline V gene are SGHRS and YFSETQ. The CDR3 has 13 residues. In DNA form, the CDR3 reads TGCGCCAGCAGCTTGGTCCTGGACACTGAAGCTTTCTTT. It is translated as CASSLVLDTEAFF.

At least ten counts were recorded for this clonotype. The rearrangement links TRBV10-3 to TRBJ1-2; D is unresolved. Between the trimmed V and J ends, which lost 2 bases and 10 bases, there was a span of 14 bases. Germline CDR1 is ENHRY and CDR2 is SYGVKD. The CDR3 consists of 13 residues. The CDR3 region is CAISETGRLDYTF. The CDR3 region has the DNA TGTGCCATCAGTGAGACGGGCCGGCTTGACTACACCTTC.